This record covers a single T cell receptor (beta chain). Its antigen is currently unknown. This entry comes from a study of T-cell memory formation after mild COVID-19. Study-level information: For the most part, TCR clusters were specific to one donor. Findings and limits, study-wide: Some clones that responded turned up in pre-infection memory, which suggests that cross-reactive memory joined in. Later expanders leaned CD4+, whereas day 15 to 85 contracting clones were balanced CD4/CD8.

Libraries for TCRalpha and TCRbeta carried sample barcodes and unique molecular identifiers via 5'RACE. Using its own MiXCR run on the 5' RACE reads, TCRdb lists one record per CDR3 protein. The repertoire includes about 110,000 distinct CDR3 sequences, under 15% of them detected once, and 27% sits in the top ten. Per germline, CDR1 SNHLY and CDR2 FYNNEI. V lost 6 bases and J lost 6, with 13 bases in between. This CDR3 has 13 residues. The receptor comes from an adult woman who had mild COVID-19 (a few samples of this study predate the infection). Cell type and time point are not known. The rearrangement joins TRBV2 to TRBJ2-3; TRBD2 is a possible D gene (5 bases). The source material was PBMCs or a T cell subset sorted from them (not recorded which). CDR3 residues: CASSPRQRDTQYF. The CDR3 bases are TGTGCCAGCAGCCCCCGTCAGCGGGATACGCAGTATTTT.